The following is a T cell receptor (beta chain) sequence with its context. V was pared by 0 bases and J by 5 bases, with 8 bases of the junction left unmatched. Germline V gives CDR1 LGHNA, CDR2 YSLEER. The CDR3 spans 16 residues. Assay used: immunoSEQ multiplex PCR; TCRdb lists only in-frame clones, some missing. In the table there are fewer than 10,000 clones, 84% of which are singletons. The record originates from a study of blood T cell repertoires in COVID-19. This receptor was taken from a human donor in a cohort sampled during active COVID-19. This chain joins TRBV4-3 and TRBJ2-5, with 8 bases that match TRBD2. The sequenced material came from peripheral blood. CDR3 bases: TGCGCCAGCAGCCAAGATTTCCGGGGGGGCCGTGAGACCCAGTACTTC. This codes for CASSQDFRGGRETQYF.